Shown below are 30 T cell receptor beta chains from a single sample sequenced in a study of T cells in Graves' hyperthyroidism and ophthalmopathy. Amplification of TCR beta CDR3 regions was performed using RNA transcripts as template. A set of HTBI primers served as the primers for a first-round RT-PCR of the TCR CDR3. TCRdb used MiXCR to reprocess the multiplex PCR reads, holding one entry per CDR3 protein. The sample holds over 350,000 distinct CDR3 sequences, around 15% seen once. The material sequenced was blood. These receptors all stem from a man aged 50 to 59 with Graves' ophthalmopathy.

The chain employs TRBV18 and TRBJ1-2, with D possibly TRBD1 on 5 matching bases. V was cut by 2 bases and J by 4 bases, with 17 bases left in between. The CDR3 covers 16 residues. CDR1 is KGHSH and CDR2 is LQKENI in the germline V gene. CDR3 in DNA: TGTGCCAGCTCACCAGACGGGACCGCCGATAGCTATGGCTACACCTTC. Amino acids: CASSPDGTADSYGYTF.

This chain joins TRBV6-1 and TRBJ2-7; 13 bases line up with TRBD2. J lost 0 bases, V lost 6 bases, and 11 bases had no gene match. CDR1 is MNHNS and CDR2 is SASEGT in the germline V gene. CDR3 length equals 18 residues. CDR3 sequence: CASRTLAGGLRGSYEQYF. The CDR3, as DNA: TGTGCCAGCAGGACACTAGCGGGAGGGCTTCGGGGCTCCTACGAGCAGTACTTC.

This clonotype was picked up many times. J is TRBJ2-7 and V is TRBV13, with a tentative D call TRBD1 (6 bases). Germline V CDR1 and CDR2: PRHDT, FYEKMQ (reference sequence). Trimming took 0 bases from V and 3 from J, leaving 12 bases between them. The CDR3 covers 15 residues. The CDR3 is CASSLGLGTNYEQYF. The DNA of the CDR3 is TGTGCCAGCAGCTTAGGCCTCGGGACAAACTACGAGCAGTACTTC.

This clonotype was counted many times. This sequence joins TRBV5-5 and TRBJ2-1; D unresolved. Looked up from germline, CDR1 is SGHKS and CDR2 is YYEKEE (reference sequence). The CDR3 consists of 16 residues. V gave up 0 bases and J gave up 5 bases, with 15 bases separating them. The CDR3 nucleotides read TGTGCCAGCAGCTTGGCAGCTACCCCCCGTCACAATGAGCAGTTCTTC. Translation gives CASSLAATPRHNEQFF.

This clonotype was observed a few times. The genes are TRBV10-3 and TRBJ2-1; D ambiguous. CDR1 and CDR2 (germline): ENHRY, SYGVKD. This CDR3 is built from 11 residues. With 8 bases removed from V and 9 bases from J, the gap between germline ends came to 11 bases. The CDR3 nucleotides read TGTGCCATCTCCGGCTTGGGTGAGCAGTTCTTC. Translation: CAISGLGEQFF.

The chain carries TRBV5-1 and TRBJ2-5, with D perhaps TRBD1 or TRBD2 (5 bases each). Trimming took off 0 bases at V and 4 bases at J, with 16 bases between the two ends. The CDR3 is 16 residues long. Germline CDR1 is SGHRS and CDR2 is YFSETQ. The CDR3 bases are TGCGCCAGCAGCTTGGGTTTAGGGACGGCCCCAGAGACCCAGTACTTC. Residues: CASSLGLGTAPETQYF. Complete variable domain (other parts from reference TRBV5-1 and TRBJ2-5): KAGVTQTPRYLIKTRGQQVTLSCSPISGHRSVSWYQQTPGQGLQFLFEYFSETQRNKGNFPGRFSGRQFSNSRSEMNVSTLELGDSALYLCASSLGLGTAPETQYFGPGTRLLVL.

This clonotype has at least ten counts. This chain connects TRBV7-6 to TRBJ2-1; TRBD1 agrees at 8 bases. Germline CDR1 SGHVS, CDR2 FNYEAQ. CDR3 length equals 15 residues. Losses at the gene ends were 5 bases for V and 7 bases for J; bases not matched to a gene: 10. The CDR3 DNA reads TGTGCCAGCAGCACCCGGACAGGGAACGCGAATGAGCAGTTCTTC. This translates into CASSTRTGNANEQFF.

The chain recombines TRBV10-3 with TRBJ1-1; no clear D. The CDR3 covers 12 residues. Germline V gene lookup returns CDR1 ENHRY and CDR2 SYGVKD. V shed 10 bases and J shed 3 bases, with 12 bases lying between them. The CDR3: CATTGMDTEAFF. The CDR3 nucleotides read TGTGCCACAACGGGCATGGACACTGAAGCTTTCTTT.

This clonotype was seen many times. This sequence joins TRBV20-1 and TRBJ2-1, with TRBD2 matching 7 bases. The germline CDR1 and CDR2 sequences are DFQATT and SNEGSKA (reference sequence). Unmatched junction bases numbered 19, after V lost 5 bases and J lost 9 bases. This CDR3 spans 16 amino acids. The CDR3 is CSAQTSSGLFVGEQFF. CDR3 coding DNA: TGCAGTGCTCAAACCTCTAGCGGCCTTTTTGTCGGTGAGCAGTTCTTC.

In this sample, this clonotype turned up many times. The rearrangement uses TRBV2 and TRBJ2-5; either TRBD1 or TRBD2 may supply D (5 bases each). Germline V gives CDR1 SNHLY, CDR2 FYNNEI. The CDR3 runs to 15 residues. V was clipped by 2 bases and J by 4 bases, with 14 bases between them. The CDR3 DNA reads as TGTGCCAGCAGTGAACAGGCACTCGGGGCAGAGACCCAGTACTTC. Residues: CASSEQALGAETQYF.

This clonotype appeared many times. V and J are TRBV11-2 and TRBJ1-2, with D possibly being TRBD1 (5 bases). V dropped 5 bases and J dropped 4 bases, with 11 bases sitting between them. Germline V gene data show CDR1 as SGHAT and CDR2 as FQNNGV. The CDR3 is 13 residues long. The CDR3 sequence is CASSPDSFYGYTF. CDR3 coding DNA: TGTGCCAGCAGCCCCGACAGTTTCTATGGCTACACCTTC.

In this sample, this clonotype turned up many times. The chain is built from TRBV28 and TRBJ2-3, with TRBD1 matching 7 bases. J lost 2 bases, V lost 5 bases, and 7 bases had no gene match. The CDR3 has 15 residues. CDR1 is MDHEN and CDR2 is SYDVKM in the germline V gene. CDR3 DNA sequence: TGTGCCAGCAGTAACCCGGGACAGAACACAGATACGCAGTATTTT. Translated: CASSNPGQNTDTQYF.

The chain couples TRBV27 to TRBJ2-1; 12 positions match TRBD2. Germline CDR1 and CDR2: MNHEY and SMNVEV (reference sequence). The CDR3 length is 17 residues. V lost 4 bases to trimming and J lost 2 bases; unmatched junction nucleotides: 6. CDR3 loop: CASSSPLAGGAYNEQFF. The CDR3 coding sequence is TGTGCCAGCAGTTCGCCGCTAGCGGGAGGGGCCTACAATGAGCAGTTCTTC.

In this sample, this clonotype turned up many times. The V call is TRBV10-3, the J call TRBJ2-1; 8 bases map to TRBD1. The germline V gene has CDR1 ENHRY and CDR2 SYGVKD. The CDR3 is 18 residues long. V was clipped by 4 bases and J by 7 bases; unmatched bases: 18. The CDR3 loop reads CAISGCPRTGTGSNEQFF. CDR3 in DNA: TGTGCCATCAGTGGGTGTCCTAGGACCGGGACAGGATCAAATGAGCAGTTCTTC.

This clonotype came up many times. The chain uses TRBV29-1 and TRBJ2-3; TRBD2 is a possible D gene (5 bases). The germline V and J ends were trimmed by 2 bases and 1 base, with 10 bases remaining between them. In germline, CDR1 is SQVTM, CDR2 ANQGSEA. The CDR3 extends over 14 amino acids. The CDR3 spells CSVETGFRTDTQYF. CDR3 DNA: TGCAGCGTTGAAACGGGGTTCCGCACAGATACGCAGTATTTT.

The CDR3 loop is CASSQEGAGRQYF. CDR3 coding DNA: TGCGCCAGCAGCCAAGAGGGGGCGGGAAGGCAGTACTTC. The chain recombines TRBV4-1 with TRBJ2-7; D is possibly TRBD1 or TRBD2 (6 bases each). Trimming cost V 0 bases and J 9 bases, with 12 bases left between them. The CDR3 has 13 residues. CDR1 MGHRA and CDR2 YSYEKL come from the germline V gene.

This clonotype came up many times. The chain joins TRBV7-8 to TRBJ1-5, with D perhaps matching TRBD1 (6 bases). The CDR3 length is 16 residues. The V and J ends lost 5 bases and 1 base respectively, with 15 bases between them. The germline CDR1 and CDR2 sequences are SGHVS and FQNEAQ. The CDR3 coding sequence is TGTGCCAGCAGCCTCCGGGAAGGGGGAAGCAATCAGCCCCAGCATTTT. Its translation: CASSLREGGSNQPQHF.

The rearrangement uses TRBV7-9 and TRBJ2-5; D possibly matches TRBD1 or TRBD2 (5 bases each). Germline CDR1 SEHNR, CDR2 FQNEAQ (reference sequence). The V end lost 0 bases, the J end lost 0 bases, and 14 bases lay between the germline ends. The CDR3 consists of 17 residues. CDR3 residues: CASSLARRDPNQETQYF. As DNA, the CDR3 is TGTGCCAGCAGCTTAGCCCGAAGGGACCCCAACCAAGAGACCCAGTACTTC.

This clonotype showed up many times. The V and J genes are TRBV18 and TRBJ2-2; maybe TRBD2 (5 bases). Germline assignment: CDR1 KGHSH and CDR2 LQKENI. The CDR3 length is 15 residues. V shed 2 bases and J shed 2 bases, with 9 bases lying between them. The DNA for the CDR3 is TGTGCCAGCTCACCAAGAGGGCTTAACACCGGGGAGCTGTTTTTT. It encodes CASSPRGLNTGELFF.

This clonotype was seen many times. The V gene is TRBV10-3, the J gene TRBJ2-1, with D unresolved. Germline V lookup: CDR1 ENHRY, CDR2 SYGVKD. V dropped 1 base and J dropped 4 bases, with 14 bases sitting between them. This CDR3 comprises 16 residues. CDR3 residues: CAISEYRRRGYNEQFF. The CDR3 bases are TGTGCCATCAGTGAGTATCGGCGTAGAGGATACAATGAGCAGTTCTTC.

The sample holds a few counts of this clonotype. The V call is TRBV6-4, the J call TRBJ2-5; 7 bases map to TRBD2. V shed 8 bases and J 7 bases; nucleotides not matched to a gene: 22. Germline values: CDR1 MRHNA, CDR2 SNTAGT. The CDR3 length is 17 residues. CDR3 protein: CASERTGLAALMGTQYF. CDR3 bases: TGTGCCAGCGAACGGACCGGGCTAGCGGCCCTCATGGGGACCCAGTACTTC.

The sample holds a few counts of this clonotype. V is TRBV28 and J is TRBJ1-1; D ambiguous. The length of the CDR3 is 14 residues. In germline, CDR1 is MDHEN, CDR2 SYDVKM. The ends were cut back, 2 bases at V and 11 bases at J, with 18 bases in the middle. CDR3 nucleotides: TGTGCCAGCAGTTTAGGAGGAGGGCCGCTCGAGGCTTTCTTT. Translation: CASSLGGGPLEAFF.

This clonotype was observed many times. The V gene is TRBV20-1, the J gene TRBJ2-3; 7 nucleotides match TRBD1. Germline V gene data show CDR1 as DFQATT and CDR2 as SNEGSKA (reference sequence). CDR3 length equals 16 residues. Trimming removed 0 bases from V and 2 bases from J; junction bases left unmatched: 8. Here the CDR3 DNA reads TGCAGTGCTAGAGATAACCCACAGGGGCACACAGATACGCAGTATTTT. Protein sequence: CSARDNPQGHTDTQYF.

The chain employs TRBV7-9 and TRBJ1-2; D might be TRBD1 (5 bases). Germline CDR1 is SEHNR and CDR2 is FQNEAQ (reference sequence). With 5 bases removed from V and 4 bases from J, the gap between germline ends came to 20 bases. This CDR3 contains 16 residues. The CDR3 region has the DNA TGTGCCAGCAGCCAAACGACAGTGGGGGATGGCTATGGCTACACCTTC. Translation gives CASSQTTVGDGYGYTF. The full variable domain, rest sourced from reference TRBV7-9 and TRBJ1-2, is DTGVSQNPRHKITKRGQNVTFRCDPISEHNRLYWYRQTLGQGPEFLTYFQNEAQLEKSRLLSDRFSAERPKGSFSTLEIQRTEQGDSAMYLCASSQTTVGDGYGYTFGSGTRLTVV.

This clonotype showed up just a few times. A read error is possible here, since a much larger clone lies one base away. J is TRBJ1-6 and V is TRBV30, with a possible D match to TRBD1 (6 bases). Trimming cost V 0 bases and J 7 bases, with 19 bases left between them. Germline lookup yields CDR1 GTSNPN and CDR2 SVGIG (reference sequence). The CDR3 loop spans 17 amino acids. Here the CDR3 reads CAWSVRGAGPWNSPLHF. CDR3 nucleotides: TGTGCCTGGAGTGTAAGGGGGGCAGGTCCGTGGAATTCACCCCTCCACTTT.

This clonotype showed up just a few times. This chain connects TRBV10-3 to TRBJ2-2, with 12 nucleotides matching TRBD2. CDR1 is ENHRY, CDR2 SYGVKD, per germline. The CDR3 runs to 16 residues. J lost 6 bases, V lost 4 bases, and 6 bases had no gene match. The CDR3 nucleotides are TGTGCCATCAGTGCCACCTCTAGCGGGAGGGCCGGGGAGCTGTTTTTT. Translating gives CAISATSSGRAGELFF.

The chain couples TRBV20-1 to TRBJ2-5, with 14 bases matching TRBD2. Trimming cost V 4 bases and J 2 bases; bases outside gene matches: 9. Germline-derived CDR1 and CDR2 are DFQATT and SNEGSKA (reference sequence). This CDR3 spans 17 amino acids. The CDR3 here is CSATKGLAGVEQETQYF. CDR3 sequence (DNA): TGCAGTGCTACGAAGGGACTAGCGGGAGTAGAACAAGAGACCCAGTACTTC.

There are many counts of this clonotype. The rearrangement uses TRBV7-9 and TRBJ1-1, with D hard to call. Germline lookup yields CDR1 SEHNR and CDR2 FQNEAQ (reference sequence). The CDR3 consists of 14 residues. The V end was cut by 1 base, the J end by 2 bases, with 8 bases between. CDR3 loop: CASSLVRGNTEAFF. CDR3 nucleotide sequence: TGTGCCAGCAGCTTAGTGCGCGGAAACACTGAAGCTTTCTTT.

V usage is TRBV11-3 and J usage is TRBJ2-1, with 7 bases fitting TRBD1. The CDR3 is 14 residues long. The germline V gene has CDR1 SGHNT and CDR2 YENEEA. V lost 4 bases to trimming and J lost 9 bases; unmatched junction nucleotides: 9. CDR3 protein: CASSSNRGRGEQFF. The CDR3 DNA reads as TGTGCCAGCAGCTCAAACAGGGGTCGGGGTGAGCAGTTCTTC.

There are many counts of this clonotype. This chain links TRBV13 with TRBJ1-2; possible D gene TRBD1, 6 bases. The CDR3 contains 11 residues. The germline gives CDR1 PRHDT, CDR2 FYEKMQ (reference sequence). V was cut by 4 bases and J by 8 bases, with 8 bases left in between. This chain's CDR3 is CASSWQGGYTF. The CDR3 DNA reads TGTGCCAGCAGCTGGCAGGGGGGCTACACCTTC.